The clone carrying this TCR beta chain occurred a few times. The entry originates in a study of blood T cells in healthy people across ages. Study summary: Template switching recovered approximately one barcoded beta molecule for every two T cells.

A second PCR, run for about 7 to 12 cycles, used a sample-barcoded 5' primer plus a J-beta primer mix. TCRdb called the 5' RACE reads again in MiXCR, with one record for every CDR3 protein. The sample shows some 550,000 distinct CDR3 sequences, 40% to 55% of them seen only once. Germline loops: CDR1 MGHRA, CDR2 YSYEKL. The trim removed 0 bases at V and 4 bases at J, leaving 8 bases unmatched. This CDR3 is 16 amino acids long. Sequencing was carried out using blood. V gene TRBV4-1 combines with J gene TRBJ1-2; 7 positions match TRBD1. This TCR was sampled from a man older than 75 in good health. CDR3 residues: CASSQEGRGFSYGYTF. CDR3 sequence (DNA): TGCGCCAGCAGCCAAGAGGGCAGGGGGTTTAGCTATGGCTACACCTTC.